This T cell receptor beta chain was identified during a study of CD8 T cells in Susac syndrome. Reverse transcription used 0.5 to 1 ug RNA and random hexamers. Via MiXCR, TCRdb re-called the immunoSEQ multiplex PCR reads, giving one row per CDR3 protein. Of tens of thousands of distinct CDR3 sequences listed, more than 85% are singletons. The J segment lost 7 bases and the V segment lost 1 base, leaving 6 bases of the junction unmatched. This CDR3 has 15 amino acids. Germline V gene sequence: CDR1 SGHRS, CDR2 YFSETQ. This chain uses TRBV5-1 with TRBJ2-2; 8 positions match TRBD2. Sequenced input: CD8+ T cells from PBMCs. This receptor was taken from a human donor with multiple sclerosis. CDR3 loop: CASSLTGGLDGELFF. The CDR3 coding sequence is TGCGCCAGCAGCTTGACGGGGGGGCTCGACGGGGAGCTGTTTTTT.